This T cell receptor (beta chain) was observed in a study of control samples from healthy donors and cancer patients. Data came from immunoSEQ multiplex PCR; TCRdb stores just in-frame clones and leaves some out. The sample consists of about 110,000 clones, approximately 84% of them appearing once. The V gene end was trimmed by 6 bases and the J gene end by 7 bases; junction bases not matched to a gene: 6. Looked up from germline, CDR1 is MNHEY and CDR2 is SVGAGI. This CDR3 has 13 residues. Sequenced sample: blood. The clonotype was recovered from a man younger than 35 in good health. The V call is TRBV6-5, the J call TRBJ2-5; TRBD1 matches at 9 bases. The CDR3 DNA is TGTGCCAGCAGCCGGGACAGGGAGCGGACCCAGTACTTC. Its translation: CASSRDRERTQYF.